This T cell receptor (beta chain) was sequenced during a study of early T cells in non-severe SARS-CoV-2 infection. Overall study context: Bulk RNA from unsorted whole blood was sequenced; chains were unpaired.

TCRdb used MiXCR to reprocess the 5' RACE reads, holding one entry per CDR3 protein. The sample carries some 100,000 distinct CDR3 sequences, 14% to 15% recorded once. Germline CDR1 SGDLS, CDR2 YYNGEE. The CDR3 covers 16 residues. V shed 0 bases and J shed 3 bases, with 12 bases lying between them. The chain couples TRBV9 to TRBJ2-2; weak D call: TRBD1 (5 bases). Sequenced input: whole blood. The TCR sequence derives from an adult who was a healthcare worker with PCR-confirmed SARS-CoV-2 infection or an uninfected control (not recorded which). CDR3 DNA: TGTGCCAGCAGCGTAGTCCCGACAGCTTACACCGGGGAGCTGTTTTTT. Translation: CASSVVPTAYTGELFF.